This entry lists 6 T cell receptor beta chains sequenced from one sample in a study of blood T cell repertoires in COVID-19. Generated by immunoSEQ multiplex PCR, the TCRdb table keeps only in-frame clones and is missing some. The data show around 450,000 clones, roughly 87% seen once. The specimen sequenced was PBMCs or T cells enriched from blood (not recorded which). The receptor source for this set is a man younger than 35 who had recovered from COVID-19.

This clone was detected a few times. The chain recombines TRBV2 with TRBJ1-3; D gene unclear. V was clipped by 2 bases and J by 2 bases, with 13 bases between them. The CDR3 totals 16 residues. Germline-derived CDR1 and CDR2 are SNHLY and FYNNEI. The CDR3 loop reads CASSENFGLAGNTIYF. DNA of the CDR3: TGTGCCAGCAGTGAAAACTTTGGACTCGCTGGAAACACCATATATTTT.

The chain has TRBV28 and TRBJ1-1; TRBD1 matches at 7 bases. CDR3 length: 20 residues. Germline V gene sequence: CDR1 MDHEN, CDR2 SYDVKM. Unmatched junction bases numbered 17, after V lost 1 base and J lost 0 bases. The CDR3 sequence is CASSLFMTGRAGGMNTEAFF. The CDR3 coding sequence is TGTGCCAGCAGTTTATTCATGACCGGTAGGGCAGGGGGAATGAACACTGAAGCTTTCTTT.

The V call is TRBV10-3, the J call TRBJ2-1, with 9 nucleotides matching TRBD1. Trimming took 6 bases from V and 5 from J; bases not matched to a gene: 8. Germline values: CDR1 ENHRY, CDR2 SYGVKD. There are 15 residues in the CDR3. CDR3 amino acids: CAISLATGGNNEQFF. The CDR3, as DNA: TGTGCCATCAGCCTGGCGACAGGGGGTAACAATGAGCAGTTCTTC.

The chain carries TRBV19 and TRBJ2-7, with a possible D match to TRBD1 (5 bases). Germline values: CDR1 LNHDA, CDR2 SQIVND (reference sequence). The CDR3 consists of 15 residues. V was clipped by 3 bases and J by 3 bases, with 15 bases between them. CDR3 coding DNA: TGTGCCAGTAGTATCCCAGGGTCTCGATTCTACGAGCAGTACTTC. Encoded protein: CASSIPGSRFYEQYF.

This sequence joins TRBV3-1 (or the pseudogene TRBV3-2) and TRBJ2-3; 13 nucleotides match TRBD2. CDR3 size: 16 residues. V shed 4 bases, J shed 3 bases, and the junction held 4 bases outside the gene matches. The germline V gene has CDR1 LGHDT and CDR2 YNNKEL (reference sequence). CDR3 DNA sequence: TGTGCCAGCAGCCCACTAGCGGGGGGGCAAACAGATACGCAGTATTTT. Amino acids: CASSPLAGGQTDTQYF.

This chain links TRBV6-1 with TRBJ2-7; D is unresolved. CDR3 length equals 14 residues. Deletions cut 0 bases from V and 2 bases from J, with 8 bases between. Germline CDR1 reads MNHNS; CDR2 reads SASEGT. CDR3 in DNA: TGTGCCAGCAGTGAAGCGGGTGGAGCCTACGAGCAGTACTTC. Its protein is CASSEAGGAYEQYF.